This T cell receptor (beta chain) was observed in a study of blood T cell repertoires in COVID-19. The protocol was immunoSEQ multiplex PCR, while the TCRdb copy is restricted to in-frame clones and leaves out a portion. The repertoire holds over 110,000 clones, with approximately 88% as singletons. The CDR3 runs to 14 residues. The V and J ends lost 0 bases and 9 bases respectively, with 9 bases between them. CDR1 is MGHRA and CDR2 is YSYEKL in the germline V gene. Sequenced sample: peripheral blood. The sequence was obtained from a human donor in a cohort sampled during active COVID-19. The rearrangement joins TRBV4-1 to TRBJ1-6; no reliable D call. The CDR3 here is CASSQESSTSPLHF. The CDR3 DNA reads TGCGCCAGCAGCCAAGAGTCGAGTACTTCACCCCTCCACTTT.